Shown below are 13 T cell receptor beta chains from a single sample sequenced in a study of cytomegalovirus exposure and HLA in healthy donors. The PCR employed 60 Vbeta primers together with 13 Jbeta primers. Libraries were prepared by immunoSEQ multiplex PCR; TCRdb keeps only in-frame clonotypes and omits some of them. The sample contains 150,000 to 200,000 clones, over 80% of which appear only once. The sample consisted of PBMCs. The origin of the receptors is a man between 45 and 60 years old in good health and CMV-seropositive.

The chain joins TRBV5-8 to TRBJ2-7; TRBD1 matches 7 bases. Germline V gene lookup returns CDR1 SGHTS and CDR2 YDEGEE. This CDR3 has 15 residues. The V gene end was trimmed by 0 bases and the J gene end by 3 bases; junction bases not matched to a gene: 6. Here the CDR3 reads CASSLGAAGGYEQYF. The CDR3, as DNA: TGTGCCAGCAGCTTGGGGGCAGCAGGGGGCTACGAGCAGTACTTC.

The gene calls are TRBV7-3 and TRBJ1-6; a weak D match, TRBD1 (6 bases). Germline CDR1 and CDR2: SGHTA and FQGTGA. Deletions cut 3 bases from V and 7 bases from J, with 13 bases between. The CDR3 spans 15 residues. The chain's CDR3 is CASSLGASPNSPLHF. CDR3 bases: TGTGCCAGCAGCTTGGGGGCATCCCCGAATTCACCCCTCCACTTT.

As regards this clone: Additional DNA sequences in this sample encode the identical CDR3. The chain employs TRBV29-1 and TRBJ1-1; 7 nucleotides line up with TRBD1. This CDR3 contains 12 residues. J lost 2 bases, V lost 8 bases, and 5 bases had no gene match. Germline-derived CDR1 and CDR2 are SQVTM and ANQGSEA. For the CDR3, the DNA is TGCAGCTTCAACAGGGGTAACACTGAAGCTTTCTTT. Protein sequence: CSFNRGNTEAFF.

The chain couples TRBV10-3 to TRBJ2-7; 9 bases match TRBD1. This CDR3 comprises 15 residues. The V gene end was trimmed by 3 bases and the J gene end by 3 bases; junction bases not matched to a gene: 6. Germline assignment: CDR1 ENHRY and CDR2 SYGVKD. CDR3 in DNA: TGTGCCATCAGTGATGTCGGGACAGGGCTCTACGAGCAGTACTTC. It yields the protein CAISDVGTGLYEQYF.

The chain is built from TRBV30 and TRBJ2-7; tentative D call: TRBD2 (5 bases). From germline, CDR1 is GTSNPN and CDR2 SVGIG (reference sequence). Trimming stripped 5 bases from V and 4 bases from J, with 9 bases between. The CDR3 is 11 amino acids. The CDR3 DNA reads as TGTGCCTGGGACACTAGATACGAGCAGTACTTC. The encoded protein is CAWDTRYEQYF.

J is TRBJ2-1 and V is TRBV2; TRBD2 is a possible D gene (6 bases). The CDR3 loop spans 13 amino acids. The germline V gene has CDR1 SNHLY and CDR2 FYNNEI. Trimming shortened V by 7 bases and J by 5 bases, and 12 bases separated the two germline ends. The CDR3 DNA follows: TGTGCCAGCATCAGGACGGGAGACAATGAGCAGTTCTTC. This encodes CASIRTGDNEQFF.

The V call is TRBV28, the J call TRBJ1-4, with 7 bases lining up with TRBD1. The CDR3 extends over 13 amino acids. Germline V gene lookup returns CDR1 MDHEN and CDR2 SYDVKM. With V trimmed by 7 bases and J by 7 bases, 6 bases remained unmatched. The CDR3 DNA reads as TGTGCCAGCATCCGAACAGGGGTTGAAAAACTGTTTTTT. The encoded protein is CASIRTGVEKLFF.

The rearrangement uses TRBV10-3 and TRBJ2-5; TRBD1 aligns across 7 bases. V was pared by 6 bases and J by 0 bases, with 4 bases of the junction left unmatched. Per the germline V gene, CDR1 is ENHRY and CDR2 is SYGVKD. The CDR3 is 14 residues long. CDR3 coding DNA: TGTGCCATCAGCTATACAGGGGACCAAGAGACCCAGTACTTC. It is translated as CAISYTGDQETQYF.

This chain uses TRBV5-1 with TRBJ2-1; 10 bases align to TRBD2. There are 15 residues in the CDR3. The ends lost 2 bases at V and 7 bases at J; junction bases unmatched: 6. Germline V lookup: CDR1 SGHRS, CDR2 YFSETQ. CDR3 nucleotide sequence: TGCGCCAGCAGCTTCGGACTAGCGGAGGGGAATGAGCAGTTCTTC. Protein sequence: CASSFGLAEGNEQFF.

The chain is built from TRBV28 and TRBJ2-6, with D maybe TRBD1 (7 bases). The CDR3 is 18 amino acids. The germline CDR1 and CDR2 sequences are MDHEN and SYDVKM. V shed 3 bases and J shed 0 bases, with 15 bases lying between them. The CDR3 sequence is CASSFGQGGNSGANVLTF. The DNA for the CDR3 is TGTGCCAGCAGTTTCGGGCAGGGGGGTAACTCTGGGGCCAACGTCCTGACTTTC.

This clone was recorded once. Here the CDR3 reads CASSQDRAATNEKLFF. The CDR3 nucleotides read TGCGCCAGCAGCCAAGATAGAGCTGCAACTAATGAAAAACTGTTTTTT. V and J are TRBV4-1 and TRBJ1-4; D gene unclear. Germline CDR1 and CDR2: MGHRA and YSYEKL. The ends were cut back, 0 bases at V and 0 bases at J, with 8 bases in the middle. This CDR3 has 16 residues.

This chain uses TRBV18 with TRBJ1-1; D uncertain. CDR1 is KGHSH, CDR2 LQKENI, per germline. This CDR3 comprises 13 residues. V gave up 2 bases and J gave up 3 bases, with 7 bases separating them. This chain's CDR3 is CASSPEGHTEAFF. The DNA of the CDR3 is TGTGCCAGCTCACCAGAGGGTCACACTGAAGCTTTCTTT.

CDR3 protein: CASSGSGSYEQYF. CDR3 nucleotide sequence: TGTGCCAGCAGTGGATCAGGCTCCTACGAGCAGTACTTC. This chain links TRBV2 with TRBJ2-7, with D unclear. With 4 bases removed from V and 0 bases from J, the gap between germline ends came to 7 bases. The germline gives CDR1 SNHLY, CDR2 FYNNEI. CDR3 length: 13 amino acids.